Below, 15 T cell receptor beta chains from the same sample are listed, as sequenced in a study of control samples from healthy donors and cancer patients (dated by TCRdb to about 2020). Library method: the immunoSEQ multiplex PCR assay. This is the immuneACCESS table as TCRdb keeps it, with only in-frame sequences that have V and J called. A part of the clones is gone; compared with another copy, unresolved V genes explain less than half, and the rest is unexplained. Within this sample are 100,000 to 120,000 clones, with 70% to 90% of them counted one time only. The top ten hold around 3.5% of the sample. Specimen: PBMCs. These receptor sequences come from a woman aged 60-75 years with lung cancer.

This chain connects TRBV5-1 to TRBJ1-5, with D perhaps TRBD1 (6 bases). This CDR3 contains 21 residues. Trimming took 0 bases from V and 0 from J, leaving 25 bases between them. Germline V gene sequence: CDR1 SGHRS, CDR2 YFSETQ. CDR3 DNA sequence: TGCGCCAGCAGCTTGGTACTTGTTATATTTTTCAGGGGTAATAGCAATCAGCCCCAGCATTTT. Translated, it gives CASSLVLVIFFRGNSNQPQHF.

This sequence joins TRBV6-1 and TRBJ2-7, with 8 bases that match TRBD1. V lost 2 bases, J lost 2 bases, and 5 bases stayed unmatched. The length of the CDR3 is 15 residues. The germline V gene has CDR1 MNHNS and CDR2 SASEGT. CDR3 coding DNA: TGTGCCAGCAGTGAACAGGGGGCGATTCCCTACGAGCAGTACTTC. Translated: CASSEQGAIPYEQYF.

The chain employs TRBV13 and TRBJ1-4; 10 bases fit TRBD1. Germline CDR1 reads PRHDT; CDR2 reads FYEKMQ (reference sequence). V was clipped by 5 bases and J by 2 bases; unmatched bases: 2. The CDR3 covers 15 residues. For the CDR3, the DNA is TGTGCCAGCAGCATGGACAGGGGGACTAATGAAAAACTGTTTTTT. Translating gives CASSMDRGTNEKLFF.

This clone has a single count. This chain links TRBV25-1 with TRBJ1-6, with D uncertain. Looked up from germline, CDR1 is MGHDK and CDR2 is SYGVNS. V was trimmed by 4 bases and J by 9 bases, leaving 16 bases between them. This CDR3 has 15 residues. The CDR3 DNA reads as TGTGCCAGCAGTGGGCCCGGCGGCCGAGGTTCACCCCTCCACTTT. Translation gives CASSGPGGRGSPLHF.

J is TRBJ2-1 and V is TRBV30; TRBD2 might be the D (5 bases). The CDR3 spans 16 residues. The V end lost 3 bases, the J end lost 0 bases, and 15 bases lay between the germline ends. CDR1 and CDR2 (germline): GTSNPN, SVGIG (reference sequence). In DNA, the CDR3 is TGTGCCTGGAGAGATCCGGCCGGAGGCTCCTACAATGAGCAGTTCTTC. Protein: CAWRDPAGGSYNEQFF.

The chain employs TRBV19 and TRBJ1-5; D call uncertain. This CDR3 region has 12 residues. Trimming pared 3 bases from V and 7 bases from J, leaving 7 bases between. Per the germline V gene, CDR1 is LNHDA and CDR2 is SQIVND (reference sequence). CDR3 sequence reads: CASSIGGQPQHF. The CDR3 nucleotides read TGTGCCAGTAGTATCGGAGGGCAGCCCCAGCATTTT.

V usage is TRBV5-1 and J usage is TRBJ2-3, with 7 bases matching TRBD2. The V segment lost 4 bases and the J segment 2 bases; nucleotides outside the gene matches: 4. The CDR3 totals 14 residues. Germline-derived CDR1 and CDR2 are SGHRS and YFSETQ. The CDR3 spells CASSAGTNTDTQYF. The CDR3 DNA sequence: TGCGCCAGCAGCGCCGGGACTAACACAGATACGCAGTATTTT. The full variable domain, with the rest looked up from reference TRBV5-1 and TRBJ2-3, is KAGVTQTPRYLIKTRGQQVTLSCSPISGHRSVSWYQQTPGQGLQFLFEYFSETQRNKGNFPGRFSGRQFSNSRSEMNVSTLELGDSALYLCASSAGTNTDTQYFGPGTRLTVL.

This clone turned up a few times. The chain links TRBV6-1 to TRBJ2-7; no firm D call. The CDR3 loop spans 12 amino acids. Germline CDR1 is MNHNS and CDR2 is SASEGT. The V gene lost 2 bases and the J gene lost 3 bases, with 5 bases spanning the gap. Here the CDR3 reads CASSESRYEQYF. CDR3 DNA sequence: TGTGCCAGCAGTGAAAGTCGCTACGAGCAGTACTTC.

This clone was seen only once. The chain couples TRBV5-1 to TRBJ1-2; perhaps TRBD1 as D (6 bases). Between the trimmed V and J ends, which lost 2 bases and 0 bases, there was a span of 8 bases. CDR1 and CDR2 from the germline V gene are SGHRS and YFSETQ. The CDR3 is 14 residues long. CDR3: CASSLTGSNYGYTF. The CDR3 DNA reads as TGCGCCAGCAGCTTAACAGGGTCTAACTATGGCTACACCTTC. The whole variable domain, remainder taken from reference TRBV5-1 and TRBJ1-2, is KAGVTQTPRYLIKTRGQQVTLSCSPISGHRSVSWYQQTPGQGLQFLFEYFSETQRNKGNFPGRFSGRQFSNSRSEMNVSTLELGDSALYLCASSLTGSNYGYTFGSGTRLTVV.

This clone came up a few times. This chain connects TRBV19 to TRBJ1-2; 8 nucleotides agree with TRBD1. The CDR3 runs 15 residues. V dropped 0 bases and J dropped 8; count of bases not matched to a gene: 8. In germline, CDR1 is LNHDA, CDR2 SQIVND (reference sequence). CDR3 protein: CASSIDGQGSGGYTF. CDR3 nucleotides: TGTGCCAGTAGTATAGATGGACAGGGATCGGGCGGCTACACCTTC. Using reference TRBV19 and TRBJ1-2 for the parts outside the CDR3, the full variable domain is DGGITQSPKYLFRKEGQNVTLSCEQNLNHDAMYWYRQDPGQGLRLIYYSQIVNDFQKGDIAEGYSVSREKKESFPLTVTSAQKNPTAFYLCASSIDGQGSGGYTFGSGTRLTVV.

The chain joins TRBV5-1 to TRBJ2-3; tentative D call: TRBD2 (5 bases). The CDR3 is 14 amino acids. The V end was cut by 0 bases, the J end by 7 bases, with 12 bases between. CDR1 is SGHRS, CDR2 YFSETQ, per germline. The CDR3 nucleotides read TGCGCCAGCAGCTTGGACGACGGACTCAATACGCAGTATTTT. This translates into CASSLDDGLNTQYF. Combining the CDR3 with reference TRBV5-1 and TRBJ2-3 gives the whole variable domain KAGVTQTPRYLIKTRGQQVTLSCSPISGHRSVSWYQQTPGQGLQFLFEYFSETQRNKGNFPGRFSGRQFSNSRSEMNVSTLELGDSALYLCASSLDDGLNTQYFGPGTRLTVL.

This chain joins TRBV19 and TRBJ2-1; 8 bases map to TRBD2. The germline V gene encodes CDR1 LNHDA and CDR2 SQIVND (reference sequence). The CDR3 contains 18 residues. The trim removed 5 bases at V and 1 base at J, leaving 13 bases unmatched. In DNA form, the CDR3 reads TGTGCCAGTAGTCACCCCTCCCTAGCGGGTTCTTCCTACAATGAGCAGTTCTTC. It codes for CASSHPSLAGSSYNEQFF.

This chain links TRBV28 with TRBJ1-4; a possible D gene is TRBD1 (6 bases). Germline CDR1 reads MDHEN; CDR2 reads SYDVKM. This CDR3 is 12 amino acids long. V lost 11 bases and J 7 bases, leaving 14 bases between the germline ends. CDR3 nucleotide sequence: TGTGCCGCTAGGGGGAGCGGTGAAAAACTGTTTTTT. This encodes CAARGSGEKLFF.

CDR3 in amino acids: CASSLAVAIQETQYF. In DNA, the CDR3 is TGTGCCAGCAGCTTAGCGGTAGCTATTCAAGAGACCCAGTACTTC. J is TRBJ2-5 and V is TRBV7-8; D uncertain. This CDR3 region has 15 residues. From germline, CDR1 is SGHVS and CDR2 FQNEAQ. The V end was cut by 0 bases, the J end by 2 bases, with 10 bases between.

The rearrangement uses TRBV7-9 and TRBJ1-1, with D hard to call. This CDR3 comprises 14 residues. Looked up from germline, CDR1 is SEHNR and CDR2 is FQNEAQ (reference sequence). Trimming removed 3 bases from V and 4 bases from J, with 12 bases in between. The CDR3 region is CASSFYQEGTEAFF. CDR3 sequence (DNA): TGTGCCAGCAGCTTCTATCAGGAGGGCACTGAAGCTTTCTTT. The entire variable domain, with the rest obtained from reference TRBV7-9 and TRBJ1-1, is as follows: DTGVSQNPRHKITKRGQNVTFRCDPISEHNRLYWYRQTLGQGPEFLTYFQNEAQLEKSRLLSDRFSAERPKGSFSTLEIQRTEQGDSAMYLCASSFYQEGTEAFFGQGTRLTVV.